A selection of T cell receptor beta chains follows, all from one sample in a study of human T cells and chemical hapten exposure. A single record per CDR3 protein comes from TCRdb applying MiXCR to the RACE reads. The table records about 120,000 distinct CDR3 sequences, approximately 15% of them present only once. The material sequenced was whole blood, taken in connection with sensitization to the hapten diphenylcyclopropenone (DPC). The receptors stem from a man aged 18 to 29 with alopecia areata. Some clones in this sample may be carry-over from other donors' samples. Each CDR3 is given with its conserved first and last residue. A D gene is named only where the DNA matches it firmly. Only part of the rows carry a size: once, few, many, or a class if the clone is expanded.

V	J	size	D	DNA	CDR3
TRBV20-1	TRBJ2-7	NA	NA	TGCAGTGCTAGCCCCGAAAGCCACGAGCAGTACTTC	CSASPESHEQYF
TRBV6-4	TRBJ2-3	many	NA	TGTGCCAGCAGCCCACAGGGCAGCACAGATACGCAGTATTTT	CASSPQGSTDTQYF
TRBV7-2	TRBJ1-1	NA	NA	TGTGCCAGCAGCTTAAGTGGCGGGACATGGGCTTTCTTT	CASSLSGGTWAFF
TRBV9	TRBJ1-2	NA	TRBD1	TGTGCCAGCAGCGTAGGGGACAGTTCCTATGGCTACACCTTC	CASSVGDSSYGYTF
TRBV19	TRBJ1-1	many	NA	TGTGCCAGTAGCCGGCTTGCGGTCATGAACACTGAAGCTTTCTTT	CASSRLAVMNTEAFF
TRBV29-1	TRBJ2-1	NA	TRBD1	TGCAGCGGGGACAGGGGAATATCCGATGAGCAGTTCTTC	CSGDRGISDEQFF
TRBV27	TRBJ2-2	NA	NA	TGTGCCAGCAGACCCATCCCGACAGTGAACACCGGGGAGCTGTTTTTT	CASRPIPTVNTGELFF
TRBV6-2/TRBV6-3	TRBJ2-1	many	TRBD1	TGTGCCAGCAGCCCTCAACCGGGACAGAGCTCCTACAATGAGCAGTTCTTC	CASSPQPGQSSYNEQFF
TRBV7-6	TRBJ2-5	many	TRBD2	TGTGCCAGCAGCTACGGACTAGCCCTTATCGAAGAGACCCAGTACTTC	CASSYGLALIEETQYF
TRBV7-8	TRBJ2-5	few	TRBD2	TGTGCCAGCAGCCCTTTGGCGGGGGGCAGGTCGGAGACCCAGTACTTC	CASSPLAGGRSETQYF
TRBV20-1	TRBJ2-3	NA	NA	TGCAGTGCTAGAGGTTCTAGCGGCACAGATACGCAGTATTTT	CSARGSSGTDTQYF
TRBV20-1	TRBJ1-1	NA	NA	TGCAGTGCTAGAGATTTTCGTCAGGGCTCCCCTGAAGCTTTCTTT	CSARDFRQGSPEAFF
TRBV6-2/TRBV6-3	TRBJ2-2	few	NA	TGTGCCAGCAGTTACACAACGAACACCGGGGAGCTGTTTTTT	CASSYTTNTGELFF
TRBV5-1	TRBJ1-1	few	NA	TGCGCCAGCTCAACGGGATCTCAGGAAGCTTTCTTT	CASSTGSQEAFF
TRBV3-1	TRBJ2-1	NA	TRBD2	TGTGCCAGCAGTCGGACTAGCGGGGGGCGAGATGAGCAGTTCTTC	CASSRTSGGRDEQFF
TRBV3-1	TRBJ1-1	NA	NA	TGTGCCAGCAGCCAAGATCGGAGAAAAGCTTTCTTT	CASSQDRRKAFF
TRBV12-3/TRBV12-4	TRBJ1-2	many	NA	TGTGCCAGCAGTGTGGGACATTACTATGGCTACACCTTC	CASSVGHYYGYTF
TRBV11-3	TRBJ2-3	few	TRBD2	TGTGCCAGCAGCCGGAATAGCGGGGGGTTCACAGATACGCAGTATTTT	CASSRNSGGFTDTQYF
TRBV3-1	TRBJ2-1	NA	NA	TGTGCCAGCAGCCAAGATCTCACCCTGGTAGGGTACAATGAGCAGTTCTTC	CASSQDLTLVGYNEQFF
TRBV14	TRBJ2-3	NA	NA	TGTGCCAGCAGCCAAGGCCGGGGCTGGTGGTATTTT	CASSQGRGWWYF
TRBV7-6	TRBJ1-5	NA	NA	TGTGCCAGCAGCCTAGGAGGGGTTCAGCCCCAGCATTTT	CASSLGGVQPQHF
TRBV7-2	TRBJ2-5	NA	NA	TGTGCCAGCAGCTTAGCGGGGGGGCCGGGGACCCAGTACTTC	CASSLAGGPGTQYF
TRBV28	TRBJ2-5	NA	TRBD1	TGTGCCAGCAGTTGGACAGGGGAGACCCAGTACTTC	CASSWTGETQYF
TRBV14	TRBJ1-2	many	NA	TGTGCCAGCAGCGGAGACGGCAATTATGGCTACACCTTC	CASSGDGNYGYTF
TRBV6-5	TRBJ2-2	few	TRBD1	TGTGCCAGCAGTTACCGTGGGACAGGGCTCACCGGGGAGCTGTTTTTT	CASSYRGTGLTGELFF
TRBV6-5	TRBJ1-2	few	NA	TGTGCCAGCAGTTACTCGAGGGCGGCAGGGAATGGCTACACCTTC	CASSYSRAAGNGYTF
TRBV6-1	TRBJ1-1	few	TRBD1	TGTGCCAGCGCACCAGAACAGGGGAGCACTGAAGCTTTCTTT	CASAPEQGSTEAFF
TRBV7-9	TRBJ1-1	few	NA	TGTGCCAGCAGCTTAAGGCGCCCATTGAACACTGAAGCTTTCTTT	CASSLRRPLNTEAFF
TRBV3-1	TRBJ1-3	NA	NA	TGTGCCAGCAGCGACTTCTCTGGAAACACCATATATTTT	CASSDFSGNTIYF
TRBV4-3	TRBJ2-1	few	TRBD2	TGCGCCAGCAGCCAAGGACTAGCGGGGGGGCAAAGCCACAATGAGCAGTTCTTC	CASSQGLAGGQSHNEQFF
TRBV7-2	TRBJ1-1	NA	NA	TGTGCCAGCAGCTTTCGGGCAGGGCAAAAGAACACTGAAGCTTTCTTT	CASSFRAGQKNTEAFF
TRBV19	TRBJ2-4	few	TRBD1	TGTGCCAGTAGTAGGACAGGAAAAAACATTCAGTACTTC	CASSRTGKNIQYF
TRBV12-3/TRBV12-4	TRBJ1-5	few	NA	TGTGCCAGCAGTTTTGGCGTGGAAGGGCCCCAGCATTTT	CASSFGVEGPQHF
TRBV11-2	TRBJ1-1	NA	NA	TGTGCCAGCAGCCAACCGGGGCGGACTGAAGCTTTCTTT	CASSQPGRTEAFF
TRBV10-2	TRBJ1-2	many	NA	TGCGCCAGCACCGGAGATTTCTATGGCTACACCTTC	CASTGDFYGYTF
TRBV6-5	TRBJ2-7	NA	TRBD1	TGTGCCAGCAGTTACCTAGGGACAGGGGGTTCCTACGAGCAGTACTTC	CASSYLGTGGSYEQYF
TRBV7-2	TRBJ1-5	few	NA	TGTGCCAGCAGCTCTCAGGGCGGGGGTCAGCCCCAGCATTTT	CASSSQGGGQPQHF
TRBV7-9	TRBJ1-3	NA	NA	TGTGCCAGCAGCTTATTTGGGCAGGACGGAAACACCATATATTTT	CASSLFGQDGNTIYF
TRBV4-3	TRBJ1-6	NA	NA	TGCGCCAGCAGCCAAGATTTCGGGGCAGCCCATAATTCACCCCTCCACTTT	CASSQDFGAAHNSPLHF
TRBV6-5	TRBJ1-6	NA	NA	TGTGCCAGCAGGGACGTCCATTATTCACCCCTCCACTTT	CASRDVHYSPLHF
TRBV6-2/TRBV6-3	TRBJ1-5	once	TRBD1	TGTGCCAGCAGCCAACAGGGGGCGAGAGGTCAGCTCCAGCATTTT	CASSQQGARGQLQHF
TRBV7-3	TRBJ2-3	few	TRBD1	TGTGCCAGCAGCAAACAGGGGGCGTCGGCAGATACGCAGTATTTT	CASSKQGASADTQYF
TRBV5-1	TRBJ1-2	many	NA	TGCGCCAGCAGCCAAACAGGGAACTATGGCTACACCTTC	CASSQTGNYGYTF